This passage covers 20 T cell receptor beta chains from one sample sequenced in a study of T-cell reconstitution after alpha-beta-depleted transplantation in children. A TCRbeta library incorporating unique molecular identifiers was prepared. MiXCR, run by TCRdb on the PCR reads, gives a single entry per CDR3 protein. The table records roughly 610,000 distinct CDR3 sequences, roughly a tenth of them present only once. Sequences were derived from PBMCs from the stem cell graft donor, sampled from the stem cell graft. Receptor source: a human donor who donated a stem cell graft to a child with acute myeloid leukemia.

There are many counts of this clonotype. This sequence joins TRBV30 and TRBJ1-1; no reliable D call. There are 11 residues in the CDR3. The ends were cut back, 7 bases at V and 5 bases at J, with 11 bases in the middle. Germline values: CDR1 GTSNPN, CDR2 SVGIG (reference sequence). The CDR3 bases are TGTGCCTCCCATCGGTTTACTGAAGCTTTCTTT. It translates to CASHRFTEAFF. The complete variable domain, with remaining parts taken from reference TRBV30 and TRBJ1-1, reads SQTIHQWPATLVQPVGSPLSLECTVEGTSNPNLYWYRQAAGRGLQLLFYSVGIGQISSEVPQNLSASRPQDRQFILSSKKLLLSDSGFYLCASHRFTEAFFGQGTRLTVV.

This clonotype was counted many times. The chain uses TRBV2 and TRBJ2-7; 7 bases agree with TRBD2. Per the germline V gene, CDR1 is SNHLY and CDR2 is FYNNEI. The ends lost 7 bases at V and 0 bases at J; junction bases unmatched: 6. The CDR3 spans 14 residues. The chain's CDR3 is CASTLSGNSYEQYF. Written as DNA, the CDR3 is TGTGCCAGCACCTTAAGCGGGAACTCCTACGAGCAGTACTTC. The whole variable domain, filled in from reference TRBV2 and TRBJ2-7, reads EPEVTQTPSHQVTQMGQEVILRCVPISNHLYFYWYRQILGQKVEFLVSFYNNEISEKSEIFDDQFSVERPDGSNFTLKIRSTKLEDSAMYFCASTLSGNSYEQYFGPGTRLTVT.

This clonotype was counted only a few times. The CDR3 sequence is CSVEGTGGSTDTQYF. The CDR3 bases are TGCAGCGTTGAAGGGACAGGGGGGAGCACAGATACGCAGTATTTT. The chain employs TRBV29-1 and TRBJ2-3; 10 nucleotides align to TRBD1. The CDR3 has 15 residues. Unmatched junction bases numbered 1, after V lost 1 base and J lost 0 bases. Germline CDR1 is SQVTM and CDR2 is ANQGSEA.

This clonotype has more than one count but fewer than ten. J is TRBJ2-1 and V is TRBV29-1; the match to TRBD2 covers 10 bases. Trimming removed 4 bases from V and 6 bases from J; junction bases left unmatched: 9. CDR3 length: 15 amino acids. CDR1 and CDR2 from the germline V gene are SQVTM and ANQGSEA. CDR3 protein: CSVVPSGRATNEQFF. The CDR3 coding sequence is TGCAGCGTTGTTCCCAGCGGGAGGGCCACCAATGAGCAGTTCTTC.

The rearrangement uses TRBV19 and TRBJ1-5; 7 bases match TRBD1. CDR1 and CDR2 from the germline V gene are LNHDA and SQIVND (reference sequence). The CDR3 extends over 14 amino acids. V gave up 4 bases and J gave up 2 bases; unmatched junction bases: 2. The CDR3 coding sequence is TGTGCCAGTAGTAACAGGGGAGGCAATCAGCCCCAGCATTTT. This encodes CASSNRGGNQPQHF.

V usage is TRBV3-1 and J usage is TRBJ2-1, with 7 bases lining up with TRBD2. CDR1 LGHDT and CDR2 YNNKEL come from the germline V gene (reference sequence). V trimming: 0 bases; J trimming: 4 bases; junction bases outside the gene matches: 21. The CDR3 has 21 residues. The CDR3 sequence is CASSQDLPGPQAGRPYNEQFF. CDR3 in DNA: TGTGCCAGCAGCCAAGATCTTCCAGGTCCTCAAGCGGGAAGGCCTTACAATGAGCAGTTCTTC.

This rearrangement joins TRBV30 to TRBJ2-7; D is uncertain. The CDR3 sequence is 11 residues long. Per germline, CDR1 GTSNPN and CDR2 SVGIG (reference sequence). The V gene lost 2 bases and the J gene lost 6 bases, with 8 bases spanning the gap. The CDR3 DNA reads as TGTGCCTGGAGTTTTGGGCTCGAGCAGTACTTC. Translated: CAWSFGLEQYF.

This clonotype occurred many times. The V call is TRBV24-1, the J call TRBJ2-7, with no clear D. CDR3 length: 12 residues. Trimming took 2 bases from V and 2 from J, leaving 3 bases between them. The germline V gene has CDR1 KGHDR and CDR2 SFDVKD. The CDR3 sequence: CATSDYAYEQYF. CDR3 nucleotide sequence: TGTGCCACCAGTGATTACGCCTACGAGCAGTACTTC.

This clonotype was detected ten times or more. V and J are TRBV12-3 or TRBV12-4 and TRBJ2-3; D unresolved. The CDR3 consists of 12 residues. V was shortened by 5 bases and J by 4 bases, with 7 bases between the two germline ends. This CDR3 is CASSPHADTQYF. The DNA for the CDR3 is TGTGCCAGCAGTCCCCACGCAGATACGCAGTATTTT.

There are a few counts of this clonotype. The chain carries TRBV6-1 and TRBJ2-7; D tentatively fits TRBD1 or TRBD2 (6 bases each). Germline V lookup: CDR1 MNHNS, CDR2 SASEGT. The V and J ends lost 7 bases and 2 bases respectively, with 24 bases between them. The CDR3 contains 17 residues. The chain's CDR3 is CASTQDRGPYYPYEQYF. In DNA form, the CDR3 reads TGTGCCAGCACCCAAGACCGGGGGCCATACTATCCCTACGAGCAGTACTTC.

This clonotype has more than one count but fewer than ten. The J gene is TRBJ1-1, the V gene TRBV18, with 7 bases lining up with TRBD1. The J segment lost 1 base and the V segment lost 5 bases, leaving 7 bases of the junction unmatched. From germline, CDR1 is KGHSH and CDR2 LQKENI. The CDR3 sequence is 15 residues long. The CDR3, as DNA: TGTGCCAGCTCAAGGATGACAGGGTCGAACACTGAAGCTTTCTTT. Translating it yields CASSRMTGSNTEAFF.

The genes are TRBV7-9 and TRBJ2-5; TRBD1 matches at 9 bases. V was pared by 4 bases and J by 0 bases, with 9 bases of the junction left unmatched. Germline CDR1 SEHNR, CDR2 FQNEAQ (reference sequence). CDR3 length: 17 residues. The CDR3 is CASSSNRQGGYQETQYF. The DNA of the CDR3 is TGTGCCAGCAGCTCGAATCGACAGGGGGGTTACCAAGAGACCCAGTACTTC.

In this sample, this clonotype turned up a few times. The chain recombines TRBV20-1 with TRBJ1-2; D possibly corresponds to TRBD1 (5 bases). The CDR3 runs 14 residues. The germline CDR1 and CDR2 sequences are DFQATT and SNEGSKA (reference sequence). The ends were cut back, 2 bases at V and 1 base at J, with 11 bases in the middle. Here the CDR3 reads CSARMGDLNYGYTF. CDR3 bases: TGCAGTGCTAGAATGGGGGATCTTAACTATGGCTACACCTTC.

Written as DNA, the CDR3 is TGCGCCAGCAGCGTAATAGCGGGATCTCAGGCATACGAGCAGTACTTC. Protein: CASSVIAGSQAYEQYF. The rearrangement links TRBV4-3 to TRBJ2-7; 8 bases are shared with TRBD2. The germline V gene encodes CDR1 LGHNA and CDR2 YSLEER. The CDR3 is 16 amino acids. V lost 5 bases, J lost 4 bases, and 13 bases stayed unmatched.

This sequence joins TRBV28 and TRBJ2-7; 7 bases agree with TRBD2. J lost 1 base, V lost 7 bases, and 4 bases had no gene match. There are 13 residues in the CDR3. Germline loops: CDR1 MDHEN, CDR2 SYDVKM. The CDR3 DNA is TGTGCCAGCACGGGAGGCGGATCCTACGAGCAGTACTTC. It specifies CASTGGGSYEQYF.

This clonotype was counted only a few times. The chain is built from TRBV5-1 and TRBJ2-1; TRBD2 matches 10 bases. V shed 4 bases and J 3 bases; nucleotides not matched to a gene: 7. CDR3 length: 16 residues. CDR1 and CDR2 (germline): SGHRS, YFSETQ. Written as DNA, the CDR3 is TGCGCCAGCAGCGAGTCTAGCGGGAGCGGCTACAATGAGCAGTTCTTC. Translated, it gives CASSESSGSGYNEQFF.

V usage is TRBV3-1 and J usage is TRBJ2-3; TRBD1 might be the D (5 bases). The CDR3 totals 16 residues. The V gene's germline CDR1 is LGHDT and CDR2 YNNKEL (reference sequence). V was pared by 4 bases and J by 3 bases, with 17 bases between. The CDR3 protein is CASSPPRASWTDTQYF. For the CDR3, the DNA is TGTGCCAGCAGCCCACCCAGGGCTAGTTGGACAGATACGCAGTATTTT.

This clonotype occurred many times. The chain links TRBV27 to TRBJ2-7; TRBD1 agrees at 7 bases. Per germline, CDR1 MNHEY and CDR2 SMNVEV (reference sequence). This CDR3 contains 15 residues. V lost 8 bases, J lost 1 base, and 11 bases stayed unmatched. The DNA for the CDR3 is TGTGCCAGCCGGCACAGGGGCCGTCTTTCCTACGAGCAGTACTTC. This encodes CASRHRGRLSYEQYF.

The chain couples TRBV20-1 to TRBJ2-7; 11 bases are shared with TRBD2. This CDR3 has 14 residues. Per germline, CDR1 DFQATT and CDR2 SNEGSKA (reference sequence). Trimming removed 6 bases from V and 5 bases from J; junction bases left unmatched: 9. The CDR3 reads CSAVTSGSANEQYF. The CDR3, as DNA: TGCAGTGCGGTCACTAGCGGGAGTGCCAACGAGCAGTACTTC.

This clonotype was seen more than once but under ten times. V is TRBV12-3 or TRBV12-4 and J is TRBJ1-5, with TRBD1 matching over 7 bases. This CDR3 is built from 15 residues. J lost 1 base, V lost 6 bases, and 6 bases had no gene match. The CDR3 DNA is TGTGCCAGCAGCCCGGGACAGATGAGCAATCAGCCCCAGCATTTT. Protein sequence: CASSPGQMSNQPQHF.